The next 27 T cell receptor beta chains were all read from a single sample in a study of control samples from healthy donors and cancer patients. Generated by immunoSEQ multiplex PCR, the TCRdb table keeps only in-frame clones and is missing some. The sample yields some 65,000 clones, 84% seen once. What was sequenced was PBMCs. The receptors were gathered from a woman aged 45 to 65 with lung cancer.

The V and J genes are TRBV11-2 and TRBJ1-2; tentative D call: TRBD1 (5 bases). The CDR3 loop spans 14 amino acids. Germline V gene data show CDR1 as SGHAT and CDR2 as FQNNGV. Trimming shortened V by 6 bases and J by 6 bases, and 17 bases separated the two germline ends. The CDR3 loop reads CASSLTPGGDGYTF. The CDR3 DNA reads TGTGCCAGCAGTTTAACCCCGGGGGGGGATGGCTACACCTTC.

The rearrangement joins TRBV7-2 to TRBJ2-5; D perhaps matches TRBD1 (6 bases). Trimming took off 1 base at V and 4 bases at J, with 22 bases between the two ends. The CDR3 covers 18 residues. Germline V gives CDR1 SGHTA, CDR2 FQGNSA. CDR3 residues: CASSLVAGAGGVRETQYF. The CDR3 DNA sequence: TGTGCCAGCAGCTTAGTAGCAGGGGCTGGAGGAGTAAGAGAGACCCAGTACTTC.

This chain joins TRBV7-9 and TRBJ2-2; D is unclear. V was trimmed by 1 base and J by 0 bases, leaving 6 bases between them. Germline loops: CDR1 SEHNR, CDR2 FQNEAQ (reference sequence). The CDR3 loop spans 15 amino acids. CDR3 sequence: CASSLGQANTGELFF. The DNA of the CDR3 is TGTGCCAGCAGCTTAGGACAAGCGAACACCGGGGAGCTGTTTTTT.

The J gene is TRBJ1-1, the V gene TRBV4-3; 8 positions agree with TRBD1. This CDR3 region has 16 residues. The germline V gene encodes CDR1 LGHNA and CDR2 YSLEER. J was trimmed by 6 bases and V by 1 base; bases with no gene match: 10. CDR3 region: CASSQGTGRGSSEAFF. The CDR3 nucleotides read TGCGCCAGCAGCCAAGGGACAGGGCGAGGTAGCTCTGAAGCTTTCTTT.

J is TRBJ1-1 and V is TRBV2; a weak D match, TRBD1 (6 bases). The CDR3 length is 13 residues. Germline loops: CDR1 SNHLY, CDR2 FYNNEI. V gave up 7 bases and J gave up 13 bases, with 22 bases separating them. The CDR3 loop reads CASTPQGSAYNFF. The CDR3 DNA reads TGTGCCAGCACCCCACAGGGATCAGCCTATAATTTCTTT.

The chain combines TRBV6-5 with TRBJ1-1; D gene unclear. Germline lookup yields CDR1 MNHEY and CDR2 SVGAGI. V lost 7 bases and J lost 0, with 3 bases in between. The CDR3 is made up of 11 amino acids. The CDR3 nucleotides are TGTGCCAGCATTATGAACACTGAAGCTTTCTTT. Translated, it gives CASIMNTEAFF.

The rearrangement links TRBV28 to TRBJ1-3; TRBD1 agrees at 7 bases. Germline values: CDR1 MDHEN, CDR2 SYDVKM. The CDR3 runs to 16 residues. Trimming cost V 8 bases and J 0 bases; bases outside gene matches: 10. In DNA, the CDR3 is TGTGCCAGCCTCTCGGGGGGGACAGTCTCTGGAAACACCATATATTTT. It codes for CASLSGGTVSGNTIYF. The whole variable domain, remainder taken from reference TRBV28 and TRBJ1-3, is DVKVTQSSRYLVKRTGEKVFLECVQDMDHENMFWYRQDPGLGLRLIYFSYDVKMKEKGDIPEGYSVSREKKERFSLILESASTNQTSMYLCASLSGGTVSGNTIYFGEGSWLTVV.

The CDR3 DNA is TGTGCCAGCAGCTTAACTACAGGGGGCGGTTCACCCCTCCACTTT. Its translation is CASSLTTGGGSPLHF. The chain has TRBV7-3 and TRBJ1-6; 9 bases are shared with TRBD1. CDR1 is SGHTA, CDR2 FQGTGA, per germline. V trimming: 0 bases; J trimming: 9 bases; junction bases outside the gene matches: 3. The CDR3 sequence is 15 residues long.

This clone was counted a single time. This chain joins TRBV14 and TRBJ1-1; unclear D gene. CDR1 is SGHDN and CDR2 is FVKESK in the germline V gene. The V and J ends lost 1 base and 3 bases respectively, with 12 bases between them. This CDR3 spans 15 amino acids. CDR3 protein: CASSQASRPYTEAFF. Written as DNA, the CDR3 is TGTGCCAGCAGCCAAGCATCCAGACCGTACACTGAAGCTTTCTTT.

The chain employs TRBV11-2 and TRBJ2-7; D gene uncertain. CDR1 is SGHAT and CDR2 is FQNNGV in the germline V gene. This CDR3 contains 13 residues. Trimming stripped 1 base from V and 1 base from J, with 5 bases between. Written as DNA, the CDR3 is TGTGCCAGCAGCTTAGGCAGGTCCTACGAGCAGTACTTC. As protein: CASSLGRSYEQYF.

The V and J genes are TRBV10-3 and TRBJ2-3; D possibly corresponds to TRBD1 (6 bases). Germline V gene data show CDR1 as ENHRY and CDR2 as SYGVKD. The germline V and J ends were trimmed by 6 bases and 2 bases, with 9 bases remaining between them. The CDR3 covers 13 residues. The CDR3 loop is CAIRDSNTDTQYF. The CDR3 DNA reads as TGTGCCATCAGGGACAGTAACACAGATACGCAGTATTTT.

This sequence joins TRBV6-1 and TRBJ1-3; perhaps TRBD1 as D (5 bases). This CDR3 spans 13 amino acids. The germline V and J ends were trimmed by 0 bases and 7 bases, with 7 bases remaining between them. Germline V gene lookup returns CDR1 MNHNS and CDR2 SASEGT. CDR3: CASSEAGGNTIYF. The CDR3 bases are TGTGCCAGCAGTGAAGCGGGGGGGAACACCATATATTTT.

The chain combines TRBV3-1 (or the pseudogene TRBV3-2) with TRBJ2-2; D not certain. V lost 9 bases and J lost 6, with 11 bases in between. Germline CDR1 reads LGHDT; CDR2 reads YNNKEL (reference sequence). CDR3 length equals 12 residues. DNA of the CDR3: TGTGCCAGTGGGCTGAGTGCCGGGGAGCTGTTTTTT. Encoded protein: CASGLSAGELFF.

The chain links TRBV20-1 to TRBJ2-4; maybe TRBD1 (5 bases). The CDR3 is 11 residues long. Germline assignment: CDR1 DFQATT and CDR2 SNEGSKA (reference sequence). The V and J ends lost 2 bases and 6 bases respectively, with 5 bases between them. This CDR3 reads CSARQGNIQYF. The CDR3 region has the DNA TGCAGTGCTAGACAGGGAAACATTCAGTACTTC.

The CDR3 coding sequence is TGTGCCAGCAGCCAAGGGTTTAACCTGGCAGGGCGAACCGGGGAGCTGTTTTTT. It is translated as CASSQGFNLAGRTGELFF. The rearrangement joins TRBV3-1 (or the pseudogene TRBV3-2) to TRBJ2-2; possibly TRBD1 for D (5 bases). This CDR3 comprises 18 residues. Trimming took off 1 base at V and 5 bases at J, with 20 bases between the two ends. Germline CDR1 and CDR2: LGHDT and YNNKEL (reference sequence).

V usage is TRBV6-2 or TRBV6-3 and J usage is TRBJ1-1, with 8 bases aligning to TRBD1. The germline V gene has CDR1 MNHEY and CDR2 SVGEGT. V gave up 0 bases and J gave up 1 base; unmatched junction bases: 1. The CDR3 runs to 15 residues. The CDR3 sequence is CASSYSGQGNTEAFF. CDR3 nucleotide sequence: TGTGCCAGCAGTTACTCCGGACAGGGGAACACTGAAGCTTTCTTT.

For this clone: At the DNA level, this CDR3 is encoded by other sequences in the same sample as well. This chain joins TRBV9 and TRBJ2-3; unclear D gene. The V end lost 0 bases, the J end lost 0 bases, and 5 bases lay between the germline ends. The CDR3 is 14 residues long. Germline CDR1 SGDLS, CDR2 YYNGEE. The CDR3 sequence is CASSVVDSTDTQYF. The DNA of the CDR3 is TGTGCCAGCAGCGTAGTTGACAGCACAGATACGCAGTATTTT.

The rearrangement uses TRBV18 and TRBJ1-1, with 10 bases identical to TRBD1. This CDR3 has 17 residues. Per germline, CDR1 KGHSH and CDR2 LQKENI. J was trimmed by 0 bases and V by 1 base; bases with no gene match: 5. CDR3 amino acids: CASSPRDRGYMNTEAFF. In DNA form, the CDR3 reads TGTGCCAGCTCACCACGGGACAGGGGATACATGAACACTGAAGCTTTCTTT.

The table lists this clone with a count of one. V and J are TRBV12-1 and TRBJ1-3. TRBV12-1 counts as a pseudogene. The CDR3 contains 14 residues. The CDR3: CASSCWDRSNTIYF. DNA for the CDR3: TGTGCCAGCAGCTGTTGGGACCGTTCAAACACCATATATTTT.

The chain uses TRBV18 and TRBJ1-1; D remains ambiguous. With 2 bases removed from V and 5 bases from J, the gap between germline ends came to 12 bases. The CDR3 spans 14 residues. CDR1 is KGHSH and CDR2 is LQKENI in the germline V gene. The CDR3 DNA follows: TGTGCCAGCTCACCAGAGATATCCGTAACTGAAGCTTTCTTT. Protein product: CASSPEISVTEAFF. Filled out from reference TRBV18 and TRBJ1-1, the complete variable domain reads NAGVMQNPRHLVRRRGQEARLRCSPMKGHSHVYWYRQLPEEGLKFMVYLQKENIIDESGMPKERFSAEFPKEGPSILRIQQVVRGDSAAYFCASSPEISVTEAFFGQGTRLTVV.

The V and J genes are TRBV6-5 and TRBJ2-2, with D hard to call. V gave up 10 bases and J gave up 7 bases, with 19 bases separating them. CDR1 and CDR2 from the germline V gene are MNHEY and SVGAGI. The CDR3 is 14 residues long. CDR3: CATRRTARVGELFF. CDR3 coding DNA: TGTGCCACCAGAAGGACGGCTCGGGTCGGGGAGCTGTTTTTT.

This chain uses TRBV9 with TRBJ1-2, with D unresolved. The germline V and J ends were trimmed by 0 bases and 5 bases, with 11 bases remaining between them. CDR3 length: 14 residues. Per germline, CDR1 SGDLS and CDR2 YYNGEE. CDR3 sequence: CASSVVPPPYGYTF. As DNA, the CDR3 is TGTGCCAGCAGCGTAGTACCGCCGCCGTATGGCTACACCTTC.

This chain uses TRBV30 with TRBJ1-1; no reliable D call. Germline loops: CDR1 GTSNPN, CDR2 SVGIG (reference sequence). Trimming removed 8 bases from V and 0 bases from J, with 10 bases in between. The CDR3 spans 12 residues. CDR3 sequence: CAVNPMNTEAFF. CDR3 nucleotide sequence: TGTGCCGTAAACCCAATGAACACTGAAGCTTTCTTT.

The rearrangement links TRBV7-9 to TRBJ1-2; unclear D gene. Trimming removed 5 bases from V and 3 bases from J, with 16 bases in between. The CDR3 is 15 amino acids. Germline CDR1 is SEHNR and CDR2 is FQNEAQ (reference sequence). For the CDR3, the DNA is TGTGCCAGCAGCGTCCTTCTTGACACGCACTATGGCTACACCTTC. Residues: CASSVLLDTHYGYTF.

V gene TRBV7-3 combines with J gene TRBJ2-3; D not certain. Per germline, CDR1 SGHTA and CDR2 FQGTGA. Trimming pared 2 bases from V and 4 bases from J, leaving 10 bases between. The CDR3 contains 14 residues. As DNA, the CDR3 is TGTGCCAGCAGCTTATATGTAAACGCAGATACGCAGTATTTT. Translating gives CASSLYVNADTQYF.

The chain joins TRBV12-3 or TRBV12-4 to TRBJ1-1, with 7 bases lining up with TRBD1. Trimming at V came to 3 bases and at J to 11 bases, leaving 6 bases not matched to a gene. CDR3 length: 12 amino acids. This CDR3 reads CASSFGGGYAFF. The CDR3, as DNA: TGTGCCAGCAGTTTTGGAGGGGGCTATGCTTTCTTT.

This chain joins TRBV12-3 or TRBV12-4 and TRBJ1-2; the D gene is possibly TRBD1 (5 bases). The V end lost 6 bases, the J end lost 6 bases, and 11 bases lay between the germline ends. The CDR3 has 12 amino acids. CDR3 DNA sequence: TGTGCCAGCAGGTCCAGGGAGCATGGCTACACCTTC. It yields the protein CASRSREHGYTF.